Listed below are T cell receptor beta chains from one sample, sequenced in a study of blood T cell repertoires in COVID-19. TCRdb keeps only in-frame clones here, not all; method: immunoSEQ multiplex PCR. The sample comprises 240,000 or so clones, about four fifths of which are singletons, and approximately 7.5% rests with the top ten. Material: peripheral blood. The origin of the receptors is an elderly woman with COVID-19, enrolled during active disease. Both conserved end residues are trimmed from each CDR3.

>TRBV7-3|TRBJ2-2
ASSHQAGVGTGELF
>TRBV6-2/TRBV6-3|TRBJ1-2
ASSYYRGDGYT
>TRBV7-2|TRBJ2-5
ASSLDRGETQY
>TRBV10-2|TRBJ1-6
ASWAGGDSPLH
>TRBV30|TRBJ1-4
AWSVQGAWEKLF
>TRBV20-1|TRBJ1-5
SASESSPYQPQH
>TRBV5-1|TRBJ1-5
ASSLVAGNQPQH
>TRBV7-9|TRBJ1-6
ASSSHFARSPLH
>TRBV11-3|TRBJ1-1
ASSAGDTEAF
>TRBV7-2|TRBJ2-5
ASSVSGLQETQY
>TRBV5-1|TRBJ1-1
ASSLGMRQGVNTEAF
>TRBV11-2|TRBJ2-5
ASSLSATVLETQY
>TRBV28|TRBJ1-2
ASSLDSVANYGYT
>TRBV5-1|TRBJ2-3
ASRRGDSVVVGTDTQY
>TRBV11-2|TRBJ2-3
ASSSETQAGLARDTQY
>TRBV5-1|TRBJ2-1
ASSLALLAGSNEQF
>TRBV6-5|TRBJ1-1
ASRYSQNTEAF
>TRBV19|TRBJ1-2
ASSIPGTGVNGYT
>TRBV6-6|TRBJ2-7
ASSRDRFYEQY
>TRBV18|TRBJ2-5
ASSPGQEETQY
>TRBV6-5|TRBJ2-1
ATRRSTGGYNEQF
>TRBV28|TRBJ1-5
ASRGRQGSRQPQH
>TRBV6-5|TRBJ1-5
ASSYNRLEQPQH
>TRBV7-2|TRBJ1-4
ASSRHPRGANEKLF
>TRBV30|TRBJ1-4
AWSSTGKNEKLF
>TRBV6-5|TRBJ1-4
ASKGSNWEKLF
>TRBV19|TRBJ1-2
ASTRQGLYYGYT
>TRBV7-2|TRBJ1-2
ASSLGGFTYYGYT
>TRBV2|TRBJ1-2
ASTTNPGFNYGYT
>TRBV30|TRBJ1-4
AWSVRLPGHPSDEKLF
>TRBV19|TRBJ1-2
ASSSRRWLGDT
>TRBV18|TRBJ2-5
ASSHFQETQY
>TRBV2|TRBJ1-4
ASSPSDRVEKLF